A single T cell receptor beta chain is shown here with its context. Its specificity is unknown. This sample stems from a study of blood T cells in healthy people across ages. Overall study context: Per two T cells, template switching captured roughly one barcoded beta molecule.

Germline V gives CDR1 MNHNS, CDR2 SASEGT. V was trimmed by 8 bases and J by 4 bases, leaving 20 bases between them. The CDR3 has 15 residues. Sample-barcoded 5' priming and a J-beta primer mix drove a second PCR of about 6 to 12 cycles. TCRdb re-derived calls from the 5' RACE reads in MiXCR, one entry per CDR3 protein. The sample has about a million distinct CDR3 sequences, just over 50% seen once. The draw of peripheral blood yielded ten milliliters from each donor. Study results and limitations: Researchers report that TCR beta diversity correlated strongly with naive T cell percentage. Long-lived donors exceeded aged donors in naive CD4+ cells and diversity.

The chain uses TRBV6-1 and TRBJ2-5, with D possibly TRBD2 on 6 matching bases. Sequencing was done on a sample of blood. This TCR derives from a woman in her sixties or seventies in good health. As DNA, the CDR3 is TGTGCCAGCTCATCGATTGCTCGGGAGTTAGAGACCCAGTACTTC. Translating it yields CASSSIARELETQYF.